Shown below are 21 T cell receptor beta chains from a single sample sequenced in a study of cytomegalovirus exposure and HLA in healthy donors. PCR was performed using 60 Vbeta and 13 Jbeta primers. Assay: immunoSEQ multiplex PCR; the TCRdb copy retains only in-frame clones and omits some. This sample has 150,000 to 200,000 clones, with 70% to 80% found just once. Sequenced sample: PBMCs. These TCRs come from a woman in her forties or fifties in good health and CMV-seronegative.

The J gene is TRBJ1-3, the V gene TRBV27; possible D gene TRBD1, 5 bases. V lost 3 bases, J lost 2 bases, and 11 bases lay in between. The CDR3 spans 15 residues. Per germline, CDR1 MNHEY and CDR2 SMNVEV (reference sequence). The CDR3 DNA follows: TGTGCCAGCAGTTTTTCCAGGGCCCCTGGAAACACCATATATTTT. Residues: CASSFSRAPGNTIYF.

This clone was observed once. This sequence joins TRBV18 and TRBJ1-4; perhaps TRBD1 as D (5 bases). Trimming removed 4 bases from V and 5 bases from J, with 17 bases in between. The CDR3 is 16 amino acids. Germline CDR1 and CDR2: KGHSH and LQKENI. CDR3 amino acids: CASSHRSMRRNEKLFF. The DNA for the CDR3 is TGTGCCAGCTCACACAGGTCGATGCGGAGAAATGAAAAACTGTTTTTT.

V and J are TRBV19 and TRBJ2-2; 8 nucleotides match TRBD1. The CDR3 has 16 residues. J gave up 1 base and V 5 bases, and 6 bases lay outside the gene matches. CDR1 and CDR2 from the germline V gene are LNHDA and SQIVND (reference sequence). The DNA for the CDR3 is TGTGCCAGTAGTGTTCAGGGGGCGAGGAACACCGGGGAGCTGTTTTTT. This encodes CASSVQGARNTGELFF.

V is TRBV2 and J is TRBJ2-2; D possibly corresponds to TRBD1 (6 bases). The CDR3 loop spans 14 amino acids. Per germline, CDR1 SNHLY and CDR2 FYNNEI. The V end lost 6 bases, the J end lost 0 bases, and 8 bases lay between the germline ends. This CDR3 reads CASRQGSNTGELFF. The CDR3, as DNA: TGTGCCAGCAGACAGGGATCGAACACCGGGGAGCTGTTTTTT.

The genes are TRBV6-1 and TRBJ2-2, with a tentative D call TRBD2 (5 bases). V was shortened by 1 base and J by 3 bases, with 9 bases between the two germline ends. Per the germline V gene, CDR1 is MNHNS and CDR2 is SASEGT. The CDR3 length is 15 residues. The DNA for the CDR3 is TGTGCCAGCAGTGAAGGAGGGCAGGACACCGGGGAGCTGTTTTTT. It is translated as CASSEGGQDTGELFF.

The chain employs TRBV12-5 and TRBJ2-1; weak D call: TRBD1 (5 bases). V lost 4 bases and J lost 4, with 11 bases in between. This CDR3 region has 14 residues. The V gene's germline CDR1 is LGHNT and CDR2 FRNRAP. This chain's CDR3 is CASGSQGVYNEQFF. CDR3 in DNA: TGTGCTAGTGGTTCACAAGGGGTATACAATGAGCAGTTCTTC.

The chain joins TRBV5-1 to TRBJ2-3; 8 bases are a match to TRBD1. CDR1 is SGHRS, CDR2 YFSETQ, per germline. J lost 3 bases, V lost 0 bases, and 3 bases had no gene match. The CDR3 loop spans 15 amino acids. The chain's CDR3 is CASSLGQGSTDTQYF. In nucleotides, the CDR3 is TGCGCCAGCAGCTTGGGACAGGGGTCAACAGATACGCAGTATTTT. Full variable domain (missing parts from reference TRBV5-1 and TRBJ2-3): KAGVTQTPRYLIKTRGQQVTLSCSPISGHRSVSWYQQTPGQGLQFLFEYFSETQRNKGNFPGRFSGRQFSNSRSEMNVSTLELGDSALYLCASSLGQGSTDTQYFGPGTRLTVL.

This chain connects TRBV6-5 to TRBJ2-5, with 8 bases fitting TRBD2. V was pared by 8 bases and J by 4 bases, with 9 bases of the junction left unmatched. The germline V gene has CDR1 MNHEY and CDR2 SVGAGI. This CDR3 spans 14 amino acids. This CDR3 is CASRRGGSGETQYF. The CDR3 coding sequence is TGTGCCAGCCGCCGGGGGGGGAGTGGAGAGACCCAGTACTTC.

V usage is TRBV7-3 and J usage is TRBJ2-3, with D possibly TRBD2 on 5 matching bases. The CDR3 runs to 15 residues. Germline loops: CDR1 SGHTA, CDR2 FQGTGA. V was trimmed by 4 bases and J by 0 bases, leaving 11 bases between them. The CDR3 coding sequence is TGTGCCAGCAGCTCCAGACTACATAGCACAGATACGCAGTATTTT. Protein sequence: CASSSRLHSTDTQYF.

This chain links TRBV7-9 with TRBJ2-7, with 7 bases that match TRBD2. CDR1 and CDR2 from the germline V gene are SEHNR and FQNEAQ (reference sequence). Trimming cost V 5 bases and J 4 bases; bases outside gene matches: 11. CDR3 size: 15 residues. The CDR3 reads CASSGRAGDRYEQYF. CDR3 in DNA: TGTGCCAGCAGCGGGAGGGCGGGAGATAGATACGAGCAGTACTTC. The full variable domain, in which reference TRBV7-9 and TRBJ2-7 provide the parts outside the CDR3, is DTGVSQNPRHKITKRGQNVTFRCDPISEHNRLYWYRQTLGQGPEFLTYFQNEAQLEKSRLLSDRFSAERPKGSFSTLEIQRTEQGDSAMYLCASSGRAGDRYEQYFGPGTRLTVT.

The chain links TRBV18 to TRBJ2-7; D may be TRBD2 (5 bases). Germline lookup yields CDR1 KGHSH and CDR2 LQKENI. This CDR3 is 14 amino acids long. Trimming left V 6 bases short and J 2 bases short, with 14 bases between. The CDR3 here is CASSIKAETYEQYF. The DNA of the CDR3 is TGTGCCAGCTCCATAAAAGCGGAAACCTACGAGCAGTACTTC.

The chain combines TRBV28 with TRBJ1-1; no firm D call. CDR3 length: 13 amino acids. Germline-derived CDR1 and CDR2 are MDHEN and SYDVKM. V lost 7 bases, J lost 3 bases, and 12 bases lay in between. The CDR3 here is CASIQTPDTEAFF. The DNA of the CDR3 is TGTGCCAGCATCCAAACGCCGGACACTGAAGCTTTCTTT. Using reference TRBV28 and TRBJ1-1 for the parts outside the CDR3, the full variable domain is DVKVTQSSRYLVKRTGEKVFLECVQDMDHENMFWYRQDPGLGLRLIYFSYDVKMKEKGDIPEGYSVSREKKERFSLILESASTNQTSMYLCASIQTPDTEAFFGQGTRLTVV.

The sample holds one count of this clone. This chain joins TRBV4-1 and TRBJ1-2; TRBD1 matches at 9 bases. The CDR3 length is 15 residues. J lost 4 bases, V lost 5 bases, and 8 bases had no gene match. The germline CDR1 and CDR2 sequences are MGHRA and YSYEKL. CDR3 in DNA: TGCGCCAGCAGCTCCTTGCCGACAGGGGGCTATGGCTACACCTTC. This encodes CASSSLPTGGYGYTF.

The chain employs TRBV6-5 and TRBJ1-2, with D possibly matching TRBD1 (6 bases). Trimming pared 2 bases from V and 5 bases from J, leaving 15 bases between. Germline-derived CDR1 and CDR2 are MNHEY and SVGAGI. The CDR3 totals 15 residues. The CDR3 sequence: CASSYTDRFFYGYTF. CDR3 coding DNA: TGTGCCAGCAGTTACACGGACAGATTTTTTTATGGCTACACCTTC.

This clone was found once. V and J are TRBV27 and TRBJ2-5, with TRBD1 as a possible D gene (6 bases). Looked up from germline, CDR1 is MNHEY and CDR2 is SMNVEV (reference sequence). Trimming shortened V by 6 bases and J by 0 bases, and 8 bases separated the two germline ends. The CDR3 has 13 residues. The DNA for the CDR3 is TGTGCCAGCAGCCGGGACAACCAAGAGACCCAGTACTTC. It yields the protein CASSRDNQETQYF.

V is TRBV2 and J is TRBJ1-4; TRBD1 might be the D (5 bases). Trimming removed 6 bases from V and 6 bases from J, with 14 bases in between. The CDR3 totals 14 residues. CDR1 is SNHLY, CDR2 FYNNEI, per germline. The CDR3 region has the DNA TGTGCCAGCAGCGCGGGGGGGTACTATGAAAAACTGTTTTTT. Translating gives CASSAGGYYEKLFF.

The rearrangement joins TRBV9 to TRBJ1-2; D is unclear. V was cut by 4 bases and J by 7 bases, with 17 bases left in between. This CDR3 has 14 amino acids. Looked up from germline, CDR1 is SGDLS and CDR2 is YYNGEE. The chain's CDR3 is CASSLEVERGGYTF. The CDR3 coding sequence is TGTGCCAGCAGCCTAGAAGTAGAAAGAGGTGGCTACACCTTC.

The chain is built from TRBV7-2 and TRBJ2-7, with 7 bases matching TRBD2. The CDR3 runs to 15 residues. Looked up from germline, CDR1 is SGHTA and CDR2 is FQGNSA. J was trimmed by 2 bases and V by 1 base; bases with no gene match: 5. CDR3 sequence reads: CASSLGGGGTYEQYF. The CDR3 DNA follows: TGTGCCAGCAGCTTAGGGGGCGGGGGTACCTACGAGCAGTACTTC.

The chain links TRBV5-4 to TRBJ2-5, with 8 bases fitting TRBD1. This CDR3 is built from 14 residues. CDR1 is SGHNT, CDR2 YYREEE, per germline (reference sequence). V dropped 1 base and J dropped 5; count of bases not matched to a gene: 4. The CDR3 sequence is CASSLQGAAETQYF. CDR3 DNA sequence: TGTGCCAGCAGCTTGCAGGGGGCGGCGGAGACCCAGTACTTC.

The rearrangement uses TRBV7-9 and TRBJ1-2; 11 nucleotides agree with TRBD1. The ends lost 3 bases at V and 5 bases at J; junction bases unmatched: 5. Germline V gives CDR1 SEHNR, CDR2 FQNEAQ (reference sequence). This CDR3 contains 15 residues. CDR3 region: CASSFGQGAGYGYTF. The CDR3 DNA reads as TGTGCCAGCAGCTTCGGACAGGGGGCGGGGTATGGCTACACCTTC.

V is TRBV5-1 and J is TRBJ1-6; a possible D gene is TRBD1 (6 bases). With 1 base removed from V and 5 bases from J, the gap between germline ends came to 7 bases. Germline CDR1 is SGHRS and CDR2 is YFSETQ. This CDR3 is 14 amino acids long. CDR3 nucleotide sequence: TGCGCCAGCAGCTTGTCAGGGGATAATTCACCCCTCCACTTT. Translation gives CASSLSGDNSPLHF.